The T cell receptor beta chain described here comes from a study of Graves' ophthalmopathy and Graves' hyperthyroidism (dated by TCRdb to 2016 to 2018). Regarding the study in general: Peripheral blood was collected before any treatment was given, at the time of initial diagnosis. To tell Graves' ophthalmopathy apart from Graves' hyperthyroidism, and to predict which patients would progress to ophthalmopathy, the study relied on TCR beta repertoire signatures. In total, 135 blood samples were TCR-sequenced: some 40 ophthalmopathy, some 75 hyperthyroidism and roughly 17 hyperthyroidism-to-ophthalmopathy patients. To explore V-J signatures that separate ophthalmopathy from hyperthyroidism, a discovery set of about a hundred patients was enrolled, consisting of 43 with ophthalmopathy and around 60 with stable hyperthyroidism. The independent validation cohort included approximately 19 hyperthyroidism patients plus 17 patients who later progressed from hyperthyroidism to ophthalmopathy. In roughly six hyperthyroidism patients, the T-cell repertoires found in thyroid tissue were compared with those found in blood. Once sampling was done, hyperthyroidism patients were given methimazole at a starting dose of 30 mg daily, while ophthalmopathy patients were given high-dose intravenous methylprednisolone. The approximately 90 discovery patients were randomly split 7:3 into training and test sets. What the authors observed across the whole study: In cross-validation, the 13-signature model distinguished ophthalmopathy from stable hyperthyroidism with approximately 88% sensitivity and nearly 82% specificity, and in the test set the corresponding values were approximately 80% and 75%. In validation, the model predicted ophthalmopathy progression with 70.59% sensitivity and approximately 72% specificity; 12 predicted patients were CT-confirmed with GO in a median of approximately 6.5 months. Sample size was not predetermined statistically, and investigators were not blinded to group allocation. Most of the expanded thyroid clonotypes with a frequency above 0.001 were also detected in blood, and it was suggested that the thyroid immune response may be reflected by blood repertoires.

For repertoire sequencing, TCR beta CDR3 regions were amplified from RNA transcripts. A first-round RT-PCR used HTBI primers with the Qiagen OneStep RT-PCR kit, followed by a second-round multiplex PCR, size selection and purification. Libraries were sequenced paired-end with 100 bp reads on an Illumina HiSeq2000. Per the original workflow: Reads were processed with SOAPnuke, discarding reads with adapters, uncalled bases, mean Phred below 15, or no exact constant-primer or identifier match. High-quality paired reads were merged with COPE v1.2.5. Clonotypes were defined as unique nucleotide sequences and were aligned to IMGT TRB V, D and J references using MiTCR v1.1. Only V-J combinations with frequency above 0.0001 were analysed, covering more than 99% of repertoires. For each V-J combination, a TCR clonal expansion and chaos score was defined as the ratio of F50 clonal expansion to chaos observed in the TCRdist matrix. Welch's t-statistics and random forest were used to reduce the features to 10 to 15 V-J combinations, which were then used as input to a naive Bayes classifier. The Morisita-Horn index was used to measure how similar the thyroid and blood repertoires were. Using fastp trimming at Q25 and MiXCR clonotype assembly, TCRdb reanalyzed the public sequencing data and kept in-frame beta chains. All rows with the same CDR3 protein become a single entry with the most common DNA and genes. None of the V and J calls come from the authors' own analysis; TCRdb made them. The sample profile shows some 210,000 distinct CDR3 sequences; under 30% of them were found once. 9.1% of the sample is in the top ten clones.

Ophthalmopathy patients were characterized by moderately to severely active disease, a Clinical Activity Score of at least 3, a NOSPECS grade of at least 4, and a disease duration under 3 months. Patients with other autoimmune diseases, uncontrolled infections, pregnancy or lactation were excluded from the study. Diagnosis relied on clinical symptoms, serum thyroxine, TRAb, thyroid ultrasound and orbital computed tomography. Ficoll-Paque density gradient centrifugation was used to isolate PBMCs from approximately 10 ml of fresh peripheral blood. Total RNA was extracted with Trizol reagent and quality-checked on an Agilent 2100 Bioanalyzer. Looking up the germline V gene (reference sequence) yields CDR1 LGHDT and CDR2 YNNKEL. The cysteine opens and the phenylalanine closes a CDR3 of 16 amino acids. The kept DNA is CDR3 alone, 48 bases in frame from the first base. This clonotype was recorded at least ten times. No antigen is known for it. Its ends do not fully match the called genes, so a read error is possible.

The V gene is TRBV3-1 and the J gene is TRBJ2-5; the central 13 bases match TRBD2. The TCR was taken from a middle-aged man with Graves' ophthalmopathy. Donor details come from another sample of the same person, matched by shared clones. The specimen was peripheral blood. The CDR3 corresponds to CASSQVSGTSGKTRYF. The base sequence is TGTGCCAGCAGCCAAGTCTCCGGGACTAGCGGGAAGACCCGGTACTTC.